The subject of this entry is one T cell receptor (beta chain). These data are taken from a study of a mutant IDH1 vaccine in newly diagnosed glioma. Indicated time point: baseline, week 1 (first vaccination visit). Treatment reported: pre-vaccination baseline after standard-of-care therapy. Sequencing was performed with immunoSEQ multiplex PCR; in TCRdb, only in-frame clones are kept and a portion is missing. The sample records 70,000 to 100,000 clones, approximately 80% being singletons. The CDR3 has 14 amino acids. V was trimmed by 3 bases and J by 1 base, leaving 7 bases between them. From germline, CDR1 is LNHDA and CDR2 SQIVND (reference sequence).

The source is a man between 40 and 49 years old with glioma. Some clones in this sample may be carry-over from other donors' samples. The sequenced sample was PBMCs, obtained from a glioma patient treated with radiotherapy, temozolomide or both. The chain uses TRBV19 and TRBJ1-5; the D is unclear. The CDR3 loop is CASSIGYSNQPQHF. The CDR3 nucleotides read TGTGCCAGTAGTATCGGGTACAGCAATCAGCCCCAGCATTTT.